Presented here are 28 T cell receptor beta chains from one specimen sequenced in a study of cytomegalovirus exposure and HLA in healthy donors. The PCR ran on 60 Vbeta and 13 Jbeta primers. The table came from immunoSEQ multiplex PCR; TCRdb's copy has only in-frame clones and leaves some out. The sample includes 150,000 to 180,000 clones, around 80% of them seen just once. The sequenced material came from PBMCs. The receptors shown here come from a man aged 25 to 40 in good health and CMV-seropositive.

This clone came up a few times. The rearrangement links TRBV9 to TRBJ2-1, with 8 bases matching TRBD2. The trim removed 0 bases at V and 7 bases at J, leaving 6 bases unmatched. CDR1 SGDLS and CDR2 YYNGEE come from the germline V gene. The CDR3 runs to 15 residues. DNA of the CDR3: TGTGCCAGCAGCGTAGGGGCGGGAGGTCCTAATGAGCAGTTCTTC. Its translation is CASSVGAGGPNEQFF. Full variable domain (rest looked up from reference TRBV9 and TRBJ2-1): DSGVTQTPKHLITATGQRVTLRCSPRSGDLSVYWYQQSLDQGLQFLIQYYNGEERAKGNILERFSAQQFPDLHSELNLSSLELGDSALYFCASSVGAGGPNEQFFGPGTRLTVL.

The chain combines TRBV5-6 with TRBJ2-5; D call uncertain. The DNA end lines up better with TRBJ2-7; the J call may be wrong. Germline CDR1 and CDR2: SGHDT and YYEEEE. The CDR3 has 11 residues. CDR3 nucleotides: TGTGCCAGCAGCTTGGAAGCCGAGCAGTACTTC. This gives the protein CASSLEAEQYF.

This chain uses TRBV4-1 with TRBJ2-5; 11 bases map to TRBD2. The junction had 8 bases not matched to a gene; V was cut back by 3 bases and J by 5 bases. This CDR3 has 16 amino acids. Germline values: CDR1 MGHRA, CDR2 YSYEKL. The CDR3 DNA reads TGCGCCAGCAGCCACAGACTAGCGGGGTGGGGGGAGACCCAGTACTTC. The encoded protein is CASSHRLAGWGETQYF.

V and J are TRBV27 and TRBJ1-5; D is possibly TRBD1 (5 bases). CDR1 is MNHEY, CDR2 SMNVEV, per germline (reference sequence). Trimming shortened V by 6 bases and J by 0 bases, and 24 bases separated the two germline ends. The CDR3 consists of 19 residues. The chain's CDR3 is CASSKLYPGLSFSNQPQHF. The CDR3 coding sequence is TGTGCCAGCAGCAAACTATACCCGGGACTTTCGTTTAGCAATCAGCCCCAGCATTTT.

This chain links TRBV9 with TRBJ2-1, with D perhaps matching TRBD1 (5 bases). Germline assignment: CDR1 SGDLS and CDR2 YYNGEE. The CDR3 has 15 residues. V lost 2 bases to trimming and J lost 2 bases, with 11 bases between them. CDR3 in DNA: TGTGCCAGCAGCGTGGGGCCTCCTACCTACAATGAGCAGTTCTTC. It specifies CASSVGPPTYNEQFF.

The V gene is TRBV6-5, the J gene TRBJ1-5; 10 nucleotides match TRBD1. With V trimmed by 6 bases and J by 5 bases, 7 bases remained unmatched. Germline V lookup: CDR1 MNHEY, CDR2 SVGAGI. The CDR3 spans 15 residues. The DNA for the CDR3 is TGTGCCAGCAGACCGACAGGGGGCCTCTATCAGCCCCAGCATTTT. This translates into CASRPTGGLYQPQHF.

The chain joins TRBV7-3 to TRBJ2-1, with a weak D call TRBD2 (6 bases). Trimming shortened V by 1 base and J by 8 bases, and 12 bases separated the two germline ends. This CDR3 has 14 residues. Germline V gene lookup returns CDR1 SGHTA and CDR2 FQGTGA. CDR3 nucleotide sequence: TGTGCCAGCAGCTTAATCCCTTCGGGGGATGAGCAGTTCTTC. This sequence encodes CASSLIPSGDEQFF.

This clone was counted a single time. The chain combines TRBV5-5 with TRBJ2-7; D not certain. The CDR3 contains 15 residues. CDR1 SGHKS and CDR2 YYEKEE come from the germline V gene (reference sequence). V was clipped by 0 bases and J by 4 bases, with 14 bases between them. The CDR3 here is CASSLGQDPYYEQYF. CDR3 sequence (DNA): TGTGCCAGCAGCTTGGGGCAGGATCCCTATTACGAGCAGTACTTC. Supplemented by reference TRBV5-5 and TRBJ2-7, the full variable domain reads DAGVTQSPTHLIKTRGQQVTLRCSPISGHKSVSWYQQVLGQGPQFIFQYYEKEERGRGNFPDRFSARQFPNYSSELNVNALLLGDSALYLCASSLGQDPYYEQYFGPGTRLTVT.

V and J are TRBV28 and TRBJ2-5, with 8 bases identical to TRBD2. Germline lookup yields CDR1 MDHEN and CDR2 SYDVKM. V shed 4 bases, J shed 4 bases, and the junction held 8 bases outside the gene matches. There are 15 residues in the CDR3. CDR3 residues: CASSSPSGSGETQYF. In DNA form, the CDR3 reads TGTGCCAGCAGTTCGCCGAGCGGGAGTGGAGAGACCCAGTACTTC.

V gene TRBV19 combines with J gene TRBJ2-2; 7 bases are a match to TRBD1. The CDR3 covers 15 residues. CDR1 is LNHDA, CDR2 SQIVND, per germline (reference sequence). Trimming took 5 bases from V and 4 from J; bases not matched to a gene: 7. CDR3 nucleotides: TGTGCCAGTAGTCGGTCGGACAGGCGCACCGGGGAGCTGTTTTTT. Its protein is CASSRSDRRTGELFF. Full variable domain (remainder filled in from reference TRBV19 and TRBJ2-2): DGGITQSPKYLFRKEGQNVTLSCEQNLNHDAMYWYRQDPGQGLRLIYYSQIVNDFQKGDIAEGYSVSREKKESFPLTVTSAQKNPTAFYLCASSRSDRRTGELFFGEGSRLTVL.

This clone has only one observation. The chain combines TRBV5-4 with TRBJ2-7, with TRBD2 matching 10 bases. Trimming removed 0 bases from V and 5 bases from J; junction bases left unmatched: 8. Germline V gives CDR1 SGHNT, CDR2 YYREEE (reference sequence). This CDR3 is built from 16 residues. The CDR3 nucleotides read TGTGCCAGCAGCTTGGGAGGGACTAGCGTGATCCACGAGCAGTACTTC. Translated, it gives CASSLGGTSVIHEQYF.

CDR3 residues: CASSLWGWDAPGLGNEQYF. The CDR3 nucleotides read TGCGCCAGCAGCTTGTGGGGGTGGGACGCACCGGGACTAGGGAACGAGCAGTACTTC. This sequence joins TRBV5-1 and TRBJ2-5, with 8 nucleotides matching TRBD2. The closer fit of TRBJ2-7 to the DNA end suggests the J call may be wrong. Germline V gives CDR1 SGHRS, CDR2 YFSETQ. This CDR3 has 19 residues.

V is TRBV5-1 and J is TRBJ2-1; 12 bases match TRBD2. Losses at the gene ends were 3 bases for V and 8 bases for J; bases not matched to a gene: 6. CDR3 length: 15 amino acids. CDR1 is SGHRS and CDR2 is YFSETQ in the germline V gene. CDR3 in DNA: TGCGCCAGCAGCTCCGGACTAGCGGGATATCATGAGCAGTTCTTC. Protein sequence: CASSSGLAGYHEQFF.

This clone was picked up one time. The CDR3 here is CASSFITGELFF. The CDR3 DNA follows: TGTGCCAGCAGCTTCATCACCGGGGAGCTGTTTTTT. This chain uses TRBV11-1 with TRBJ2-2; the D is unclear. Germline V lookup: CDR1 SGHAT, CDR2 FQDESV (reference sequence). CDR3 size: 12 residues. Trimming pared 3 bases from V and 4 bases from J, leaving 3 bases between. Complete variable domain (other parts from reference TRBV11-1 and TRBJ2-2): EAEVAQSPRYKITEKSQAVAFWCDPISGHATLYWYRQILGQGPELLVQFQDESVVDDSQLPKDRFSAERLKGVDSTLKIQPAELGDSAMYLCASSFITGELFFGEGSRLTVL.

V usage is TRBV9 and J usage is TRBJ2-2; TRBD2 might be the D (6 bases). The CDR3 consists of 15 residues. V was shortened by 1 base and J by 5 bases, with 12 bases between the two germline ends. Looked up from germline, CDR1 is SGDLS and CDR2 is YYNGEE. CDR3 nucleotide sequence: TGTGCCAGCAGCGTACGGGACTCCCCGACCGGGGAGCTGTTTTTT. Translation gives CASSVRDSPTGELFF. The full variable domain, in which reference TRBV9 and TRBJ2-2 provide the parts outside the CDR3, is DSGVTQTPKHLITATGQRVTLRCSPRSGDLSVYWYQQSLDQGLQFLIQYYNGEERAKGNILERFSAQQFPDLHSELNLSSLELGDSALYFCASSVRDSPTGELFFGEGSRLTVL.

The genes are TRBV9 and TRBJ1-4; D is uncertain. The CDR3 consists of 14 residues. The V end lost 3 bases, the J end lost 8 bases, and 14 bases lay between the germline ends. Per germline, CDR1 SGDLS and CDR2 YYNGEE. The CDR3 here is CASSANPEGEKLFF. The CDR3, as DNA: TGTGCCAGCAGCGCAAATCCAGAGGGAGAAAAACTGTTTTTT.

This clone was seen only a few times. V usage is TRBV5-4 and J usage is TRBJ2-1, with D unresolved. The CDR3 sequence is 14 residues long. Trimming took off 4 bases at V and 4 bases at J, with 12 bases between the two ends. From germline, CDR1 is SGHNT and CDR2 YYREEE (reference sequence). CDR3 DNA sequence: TGTGCCAGCAGCCTGAAAGTCGGGTACAATGAGCAGTTCTTC. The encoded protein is CASSLKVGYNEQFF.

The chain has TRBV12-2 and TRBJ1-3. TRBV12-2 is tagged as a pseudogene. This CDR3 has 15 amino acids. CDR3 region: CASRSRASSGNTIYF. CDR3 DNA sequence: TGTGCAAGTCGCTCGAGGGCTTCCTCTGGAAACACCATATATTTT.

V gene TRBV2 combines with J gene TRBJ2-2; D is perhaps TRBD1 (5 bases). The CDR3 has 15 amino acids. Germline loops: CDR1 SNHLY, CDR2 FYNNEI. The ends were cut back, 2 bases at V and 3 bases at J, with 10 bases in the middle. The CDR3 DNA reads TGTGCCAGCAGTGAATTTGGCAGGGACACCGGGGAGCTGTTTTTT. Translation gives CASSEFGRDTGELFF.

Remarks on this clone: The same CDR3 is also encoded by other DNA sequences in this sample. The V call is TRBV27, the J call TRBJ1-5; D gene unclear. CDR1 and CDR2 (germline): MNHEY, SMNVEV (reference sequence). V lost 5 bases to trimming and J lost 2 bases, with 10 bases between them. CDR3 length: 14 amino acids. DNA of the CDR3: TGTGCCAGCAGTCTCCGAGAAGGCAATCAGCCCCAGCATTTT. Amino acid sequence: CASSLREGNQPQHF.

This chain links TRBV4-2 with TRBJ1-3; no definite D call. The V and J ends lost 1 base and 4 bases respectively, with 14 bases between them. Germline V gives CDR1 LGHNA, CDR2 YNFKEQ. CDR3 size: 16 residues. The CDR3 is CASSQVSGVAGNTIYF. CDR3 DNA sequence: TGTGCCAGCAGCCAAGTGAGCGGGGTCGCAGGAAACACCATATATTTT.

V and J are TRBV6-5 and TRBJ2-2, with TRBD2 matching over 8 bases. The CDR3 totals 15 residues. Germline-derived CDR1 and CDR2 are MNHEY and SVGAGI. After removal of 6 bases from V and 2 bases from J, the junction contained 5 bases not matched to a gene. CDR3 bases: TGTGCCAGCAGAACGGGACTAGTCAACACCGGGGAGCTGTTTTTT. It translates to CASRTGLVNTGELFF.

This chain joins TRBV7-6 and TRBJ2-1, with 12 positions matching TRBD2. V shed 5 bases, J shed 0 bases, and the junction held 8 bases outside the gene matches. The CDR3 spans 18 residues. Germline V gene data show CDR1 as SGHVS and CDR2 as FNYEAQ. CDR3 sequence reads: CASSPGLAGSSSYNEQFF. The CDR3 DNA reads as TGTGCCAGCAGCCCTGGACTAGCGGGATCAAGCTCCTACAATGAGCAGTTCTTC.

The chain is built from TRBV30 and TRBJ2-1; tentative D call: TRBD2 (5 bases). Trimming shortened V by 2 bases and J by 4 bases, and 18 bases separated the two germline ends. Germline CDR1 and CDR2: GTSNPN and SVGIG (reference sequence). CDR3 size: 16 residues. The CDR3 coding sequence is TGTGCCTGGAGTTCCTCAGCATCGGGGATATACAATGAGCAGTTCTTC. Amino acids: CAWSSSASGIYNEQFF.

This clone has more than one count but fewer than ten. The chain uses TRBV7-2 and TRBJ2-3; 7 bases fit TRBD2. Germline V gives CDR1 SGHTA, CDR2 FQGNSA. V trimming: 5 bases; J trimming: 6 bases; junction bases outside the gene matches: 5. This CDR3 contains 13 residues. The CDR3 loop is CASSPGGGDTQYF. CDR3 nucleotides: TGTGCCAGCAGCCCCGGGGGAGGGGATACGCAGTATTTT.

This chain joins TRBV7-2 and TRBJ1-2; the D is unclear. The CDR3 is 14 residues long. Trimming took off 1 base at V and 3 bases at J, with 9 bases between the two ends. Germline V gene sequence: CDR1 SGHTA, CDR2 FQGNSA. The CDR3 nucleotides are TGTGCCAGCAGCTTAGGCACAGTAGACTATGGCTACACCTTC. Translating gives CASSLGTVDYGYTF.

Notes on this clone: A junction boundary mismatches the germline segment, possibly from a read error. The CDR3 sequence is CASREGPTGLNSPLHF. The DNA for the CDR3 is TGTGCCAGCAGAGAAGGCCCGACAGGACTTAATTCACCCCTCCACTTT. The chain couples TRBV6-1 to TRBJ1-6; a weak D match, TRBD1 (6 bases). Germline CDR1 reads MNHNS; CDR2 reads SASEGT. This CDR3 has 16 residues.

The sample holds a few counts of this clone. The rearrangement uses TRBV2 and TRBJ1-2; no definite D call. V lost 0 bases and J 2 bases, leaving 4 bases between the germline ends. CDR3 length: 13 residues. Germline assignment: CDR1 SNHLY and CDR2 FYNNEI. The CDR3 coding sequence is TGTGCCAGCAGTGAAGCAGCGAACTATGGCTACACCTTC. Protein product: CASSEAANYGYTF.